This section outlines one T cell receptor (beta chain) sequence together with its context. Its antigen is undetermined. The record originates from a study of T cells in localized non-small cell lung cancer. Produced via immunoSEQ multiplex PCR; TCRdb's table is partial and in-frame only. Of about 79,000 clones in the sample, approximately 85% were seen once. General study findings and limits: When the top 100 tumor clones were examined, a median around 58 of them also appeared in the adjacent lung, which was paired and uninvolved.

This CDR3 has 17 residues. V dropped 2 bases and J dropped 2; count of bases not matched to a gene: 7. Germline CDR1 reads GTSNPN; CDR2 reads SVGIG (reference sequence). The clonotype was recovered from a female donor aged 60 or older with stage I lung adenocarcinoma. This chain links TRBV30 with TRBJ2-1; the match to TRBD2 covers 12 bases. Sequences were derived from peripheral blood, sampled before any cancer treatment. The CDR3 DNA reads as TGTGCCTGGAGTAATGAAAGGACTAGCGGGACCTACAATGAGCAGTTCTTC. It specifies CAWSNERTSGTYNEQFF.